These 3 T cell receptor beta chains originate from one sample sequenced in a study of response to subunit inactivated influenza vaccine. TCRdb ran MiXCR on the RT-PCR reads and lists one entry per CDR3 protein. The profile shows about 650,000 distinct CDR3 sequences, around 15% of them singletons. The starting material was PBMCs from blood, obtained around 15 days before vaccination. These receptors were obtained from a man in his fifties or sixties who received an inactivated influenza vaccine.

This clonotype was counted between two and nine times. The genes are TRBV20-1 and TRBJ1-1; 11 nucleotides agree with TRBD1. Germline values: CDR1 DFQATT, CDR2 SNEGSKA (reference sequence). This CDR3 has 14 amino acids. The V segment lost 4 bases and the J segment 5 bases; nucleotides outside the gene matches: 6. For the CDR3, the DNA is TGCAGTGCTAACCCGGGACAGGGGGGAACTGAAGCTTTCTTT. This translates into CSANPGQGGTEAFF.

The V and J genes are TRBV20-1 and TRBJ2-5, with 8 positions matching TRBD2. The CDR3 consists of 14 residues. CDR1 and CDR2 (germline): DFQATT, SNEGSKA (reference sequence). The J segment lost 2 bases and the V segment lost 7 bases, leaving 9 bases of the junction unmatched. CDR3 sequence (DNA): TGCAGTGTCGGAGCGGGAGCGCGTCAAGAGACCCAGTACTTC. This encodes CSVGAGARQETQYF.

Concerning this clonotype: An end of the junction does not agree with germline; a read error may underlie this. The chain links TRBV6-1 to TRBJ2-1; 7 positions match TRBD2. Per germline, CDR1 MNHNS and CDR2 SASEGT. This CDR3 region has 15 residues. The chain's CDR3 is CAGSKLAFTYNEQFF. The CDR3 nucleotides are TGTGCCGGCAGTAAACTAGCGTTTACCTACAATGAGCAGTTCTTC.